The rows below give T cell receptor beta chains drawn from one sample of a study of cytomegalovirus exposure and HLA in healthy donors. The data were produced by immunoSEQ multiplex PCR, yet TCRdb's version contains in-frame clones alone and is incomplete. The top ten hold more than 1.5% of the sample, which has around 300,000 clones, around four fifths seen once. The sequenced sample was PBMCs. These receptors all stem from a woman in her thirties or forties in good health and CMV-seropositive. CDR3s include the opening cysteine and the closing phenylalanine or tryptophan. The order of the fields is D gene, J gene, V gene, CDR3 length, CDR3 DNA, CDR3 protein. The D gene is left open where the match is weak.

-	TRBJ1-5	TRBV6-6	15	TGTGCCAGCACCTTAGGATGGCAAAAAAAAGGGGCCCAGCATTTT	CASTLGWQKKGAQHF
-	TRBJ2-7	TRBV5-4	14	TGTGCCAGCAGCTTGGATGGCGGAGGGTACGAGCAGTACTTC	CASSLDGGGYEQYF
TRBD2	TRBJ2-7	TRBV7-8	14	TGTGCCAGCAGCCCGGGGGGGTCGGGCTACGAGCAGTACTTC	CASSPGGSGYEQYF
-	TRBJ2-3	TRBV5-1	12	TGCGCCAGCAGAATACAGGAAGATACGCAGTATTTT	CASRIQEDTQYF
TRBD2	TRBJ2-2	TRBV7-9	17	TGTTCCAGCAGCTTAGGTGTCGCGGGAGCGAACACCGGGGAGCTGTTTTTT	CSSSLGVAGANTGELFF
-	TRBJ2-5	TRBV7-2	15	TGTGCCAGCAGCTTAGATTCTTCGTTCGCGGAGACCCAGTACTTC	CASSLDSSFAETQYF
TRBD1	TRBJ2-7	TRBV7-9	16	TGTGCCAGCAGCTTGGGGACAGGGGGCAAAAACTACGAGCAGTACTTC	CASSLGTGGKNYEQYF
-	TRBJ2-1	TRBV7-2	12	TGTGCCAGCAGCCAACAGGAGAATGAGCAGTTCTTC	CASSQQENEQFF
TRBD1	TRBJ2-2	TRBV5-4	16	TGTGCCAGCAGCTTCTGGACAGGGACAGAAACCGGGGAGCTGTTTTTT	CASSFWTGTETGELFF
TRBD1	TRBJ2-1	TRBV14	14	TGTGCCAGCAGACAACAGGGGGCGGCTAATGAGCAGTTCTTC	CASRQQGAANEQFF
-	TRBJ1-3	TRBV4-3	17	TGCGCCAGCAGCCAAGATCCAGCGCAGGGCTCTGGAAACACCATATATTTT	CASSQDPAQGSGNTIYF